These 2 T cell receptor beta chains were all obtained from the same sample, sequenced in a study of OX40 agonist ivuxolimab in advanced cancers. Assay used: immunoSEQ multiplex PCR; TCRdb lists only in-frame clones, some missing. This table has around 62,000 clones, approximately 86% appearing once. Sequencing was performed on CD4+ or CD8+ T cells sorted from blood, taken in a trial of the OX40 agonist ivuxolimab. The receptors come from an adult with an advanced solid tumor such as melanoma, head and neck, liver or kidney cancer.

The CDR3 spells CASGEDTQYF. The CDR3 DNA sequence: TGCGCCAGCGGTGAAGATACGCAGTATTTT. The chain links TRBV5-1 to TRBJ2-3, with D uncertain. Germline V gene data show CDR1 as SGHRS and CDR2 as YFSETQ. V gave up 7 bases and J gave up 5 bases, with 5 bases separating them. This CDR3 is 10 amino acids long.

The chain combines TRBV7-3 with TRBJ2-3; D perhaps matches TRBD2 (5 bases). Germline V gives CDR1 SGHTA, CDR2 FQGTGA. With 6 bases removed from V and 4 bases from J, the gap between germline ends came to 8 bases. This CDR3 is 12 amino acids long. The CDR3 loop is CASSYGADTQYF. CDR3 sequence (DNA): TGTGCCAGCAGTTACGGGGCAGATACGCAGTATTTT.